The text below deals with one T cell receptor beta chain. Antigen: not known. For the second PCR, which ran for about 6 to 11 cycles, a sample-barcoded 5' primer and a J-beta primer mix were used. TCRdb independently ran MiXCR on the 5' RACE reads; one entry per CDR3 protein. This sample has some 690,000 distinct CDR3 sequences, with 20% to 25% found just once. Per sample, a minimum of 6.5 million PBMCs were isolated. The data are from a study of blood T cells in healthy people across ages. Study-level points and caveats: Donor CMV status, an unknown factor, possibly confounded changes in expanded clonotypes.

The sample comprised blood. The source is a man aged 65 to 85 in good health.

In nucleotides, the CDR3 is TGTGCCATCAGTGAGTACGGCCACGAGCAGTACGTC. Amino acid sequence: CAISEYGHEQYV. This chain joins TRBV10-3 and TRBJ2-1; D is ambiguous. The DNA matches TRBJ2-7 better at its end, which makes the J call doubtful. CDR3 length: 12 amino acids. CDR1 is ENHRY, CDR2 SYGVKD, per germline.